The present T cell receptor beta chain was sequenced within a study of post-analysis software for immune sequencing data. Study as a whole: In terms of disease course, relapsing-remitting, secondary progressive and progressive-relapsing multiple sclerosis were included. General observations from the study: Patients showed TRBV5-6, TRBV5-1 and TRBV20-1 among five TRBV segments more frequent than in controls.

The CDR3 extends over 13 amino acids. Trimming stripped 4 bases from V and 1 base from J, with 10 bases between. Germline CDR1 is SQVTM and CDR2 is ANQGSEA. A note on this clonotype: The antigen is undetermined.

The TCR beta cDNA libraries contained unique molecular identifiers. MiXCR, run by TCRdb on the PCR reads, gives a single entry per CDR3 protein. The sample includes about 540,000 distinct CDR3 sequences, approximately 31% of them seen just once. The TCR sequence derives from a girl younger than 18 with multiple sclerosis. The rearrangement links TRBV29-1 to TRBJ1-1; D call uncertain. Sequenced input: blood. The CDR3 loop reads CSVVGRENTEAFF. Written as DNA, the CDR3 is TGCAGCGTTGTAGGGCGGGAGAACACTGAAGCTTTCTTT. The full variable domain, its missing parts supplied by reference TRBV29-1 and TRBJ1-1, is SAVISQKPSRDICQRGTSLTIQCQVDSQVTMMFWYRQQPGQSLTLIATANQGSEATYESGFVIDKFPISRPNLTFSTLTVSNMSPEDSSIYLCSVVGRENTEAFFGQGTRLTVV.